The 8 T cell receptor beta chains below all came from one sample that was sequenced in a study of tumor and adjacent non-tumor tissue in lung cancer. No cell sorting was done before RNA was extracted from the tissue. This non-tumor lung sample came from over 3 cm beyond the tumor edge. The library came from three nested PCR rounds adapted from ARM-PCR protocols. TCRdb reprocessed the multiplex PCR reads via MiXCR and lists one record per CDR3 protein. This table has around 82,000 distinct CDR3 sequences, approximately 80% appearing once. What was sequenced was distant non-tumor lung tissue. These receptors originate from a man between 60 and 75 years old with non-small cell lung cancer.

This chain links TRBV12-3 or TRBV12-4 with TRBJ2-4; tentative D call: TRBD1 (6 bases). The V and J ends lost 3 bases and 4 bases respectively, with 13 bases between them. The CDR3 has 15 residues. The CDR3, as DNA: TGTGCCAGCAGTTTGAAGTCTGGACAGAAAAACATTCAGTACTTC. It codes for CASSLKSGQKNIQYF.

This sequence joins TRBV10-2 and TRBJ1-1; 7 bases map to TRBD1. V lost 5 bases and J lost 5; bases outside the gene matches: 8. Germline CDR1 is WSHSY and CDR2 is SAAADI. The CDR3 has 14 residues. CDR3 nucleotide sequence: TGCGCCAGCAGTTATCGGGACAGAGGGACTGAAGCTTTCTTT. Amino acids: CASSYRDRGTEAFF.

The count of this clonotype is one. One junction end does not reproduce the germline sequence, and a read error may be involved. The genes are TRBV5-6 and TRBJ2-5; D unclear. The germline V gene encodes CDR1 SGHDT and CDR2 YYEEEE. The CDR3 consists of 15 residues. DNA for the CDR3: TGTGCCAACAGCTCGAAGGTGGGGTTAAGCGAGACCCAGTACTTC. Its translation: CANSSKVGLSETQYF.

About this clonotype: This likely comes from a read error, as the CDR3 has no conserved phenylalanine or tryptophan at its end. The chain employs TRBV6-5 and TRBJ1-5, with 8 bases lining up with TRBD1. Germline CDR1 is MNHEY and CDR2 is SVGAGI. The CDR3 covers 15 residues. The CDR3 is CANSYGGQGSQPQHC. CDR3 DNA: TGTGCCAACAGTTACGGTGGACAGGGTAGTCAGCCCCAGCATTGT.

As regards this clonotype: This could be a read error, since a much larger clone is one nucleotide away. The chain carries TRBV5-4 and TRBJ1-4; tentatively, D is TRBD1 (5 bases). The CDR3 loop spans 14 amino acids. CDR1 is SGHNT, CDR2 YYREEE, per germline (reference sequence). For the CDR3, the DNA is TGTGCCAGCAGCTTGGAAGGGGAAGAGGAAAAACTGCTTTTT. Amino acids: CASSLEGEEEKLLF.

V usage is TRBV7-9 and J usage is TRBJ2-1, with TRBD1 identical over 8 bases. CDR3 length: 14 residues. Germline CDR1 reads SEHNR; CDR2 reads FQNEAQ (reference sequence). The trim removed 6 bases at V and 9 bases at J, leaving 10 bases unmatched. The CDR3 DNA reads TGTGCCAGCAGTACGGGACAGGTCGACATTGAGCAGTTCTTC. Its translation: CASSTGQVDIEQFF.

Only one count was recorded for this clonotype. The junction shows a germline mismatch at one end, possibly a read error. The rearrangement uses TRBV4-3 and TRBJ2-3; D may be TRBD2 (6 bases). The CDR3 length is 20 residues. CDR1 is LGHNA and CDR2 is YSLEER in the germline V gene. The CDR3 DNA sequence: TGTGCCAGCAGCCCCGTCCCCCGGCTAGCTGGAGGGCCGAGCACAGATACGCAGTTTTTT. Its protein is CASSPVPRLAGGPSTDTQFF.

The V gene is TRBV12-3 or TRBV12-4, the J gene TRBJ2-5, with D perhaps being TRBD1 or TRBD2 (5 bases each). CDR3 length: 17 residues. V shed 7 bases and J shed 0 bases, with 21 bases lying between them. CDR3 loop: CASNSVTGPWYQETQYF. DNA for the CDR3: TGTGCCAGCAATTCGGTAACGGGACCATGGTACCAAGAGACCCAGTACTTC.